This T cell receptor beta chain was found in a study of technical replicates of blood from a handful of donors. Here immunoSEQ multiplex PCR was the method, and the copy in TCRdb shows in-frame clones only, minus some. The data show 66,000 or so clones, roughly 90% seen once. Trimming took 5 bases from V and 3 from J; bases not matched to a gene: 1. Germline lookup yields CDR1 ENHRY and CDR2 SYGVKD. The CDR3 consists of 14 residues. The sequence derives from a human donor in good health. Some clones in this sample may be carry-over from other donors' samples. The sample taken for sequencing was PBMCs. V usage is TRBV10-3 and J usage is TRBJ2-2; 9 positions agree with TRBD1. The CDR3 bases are TGTGCCATCAGTCGGGACAGGGACACCGGGGAGCTGTTTTTT. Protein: CAISRDRDTGELFF.